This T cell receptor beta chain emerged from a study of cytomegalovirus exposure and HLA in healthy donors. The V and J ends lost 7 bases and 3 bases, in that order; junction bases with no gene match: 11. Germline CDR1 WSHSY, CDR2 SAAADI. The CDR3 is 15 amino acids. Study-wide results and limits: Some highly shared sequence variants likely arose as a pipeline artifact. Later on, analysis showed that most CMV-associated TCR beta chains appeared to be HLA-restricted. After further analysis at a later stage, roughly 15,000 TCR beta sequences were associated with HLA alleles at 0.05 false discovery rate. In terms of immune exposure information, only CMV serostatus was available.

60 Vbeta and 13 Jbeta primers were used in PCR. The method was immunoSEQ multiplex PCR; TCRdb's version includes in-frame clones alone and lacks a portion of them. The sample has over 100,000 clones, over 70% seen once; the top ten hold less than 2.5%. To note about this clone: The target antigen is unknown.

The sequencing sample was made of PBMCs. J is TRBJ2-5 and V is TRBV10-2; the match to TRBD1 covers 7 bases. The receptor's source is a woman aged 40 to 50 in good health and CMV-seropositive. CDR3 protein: CASMNRGLSEETQYF. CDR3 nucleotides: TGCGCCAGCATGAATAGGGGGCTTTCTGAAGAGACCCAGTACTTC.